The sequence of this T cell receptor (delta chain) was determined in a study of gammadelta T cells in human blood. General study points: Right after birth, innate γδ T cells reportedly expanded polyclonally after microbial exposure.

This clone is categorized as large (0.1 to 1%). As yet, its antigen is unknown. TCRdb called clones from the RT-PCR reads again using CATT. The data contain approximately 1,000 delta-chain clones, about 25% of them singletons. CDR1 and CDR2 (germline): TSESDYY, QEAYKQQN. V was pared by 0 bases and J by 1 base, with 26 bases of the junction left unmatched. The CDR3 extends over 23 amino acids. The chain combines TRAV38-2/DV8 with TRDJ1, with 8 bases identical to TRDD3. This sequence was found in a human donor. Sample: non-Vgamma9Vdelta2 gamma-delta T cells from infant blood. CDR3 DNA: TGTGCTTATAGGAGCGCCCGGGGGATAACAGGTTTGTTAACAAAACCCCGCACCGATAAACTCATCTTT. Encoded protein: CAYRSARGITGLLTKPRTDKLIF.